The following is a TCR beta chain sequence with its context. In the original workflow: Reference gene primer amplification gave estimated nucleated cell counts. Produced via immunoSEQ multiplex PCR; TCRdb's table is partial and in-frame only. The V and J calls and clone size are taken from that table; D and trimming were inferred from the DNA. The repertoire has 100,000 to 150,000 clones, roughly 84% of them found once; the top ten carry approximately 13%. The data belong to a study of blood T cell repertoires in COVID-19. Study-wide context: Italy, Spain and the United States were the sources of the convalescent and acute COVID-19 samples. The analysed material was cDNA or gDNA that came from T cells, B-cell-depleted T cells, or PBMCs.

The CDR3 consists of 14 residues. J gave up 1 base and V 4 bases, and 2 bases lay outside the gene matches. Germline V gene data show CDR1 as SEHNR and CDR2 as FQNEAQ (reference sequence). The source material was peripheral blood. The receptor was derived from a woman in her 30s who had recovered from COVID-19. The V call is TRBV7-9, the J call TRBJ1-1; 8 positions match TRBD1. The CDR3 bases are TGTGCCAGCAGCTACGGGACAGGGAACACTGAAGCTTTCTTT. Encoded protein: CASSYGTGNTEAFF.